This is a list of T cell receptor beta chains from one sample in a study of blood T cells in healthy people across ages. TCRdb redid the calling of the 5' RACE reads with MiXCR, one entry per CDR3 protein. This table holds under 950,000 distinct CDR3 sequences, roughly 20% found once. Material: blood. These TCRs come from a man between 65 and 85 years old in good health. CDR3s include the opening cysteine and the closing phenylalanine or tryptophan. A D gene is named only where the DNA matches it firmly. Clone sizes are given selectively: once, few, many, or a class where the clone is expanded.

CDR3: CASSLAYATNEKLFF
DNA: TGTGCCAGCAGCTTAGCTTATGCAACTAATGAAAAACTGTTTTTT
V: TRBV7-9
D: -
J: TRBJ1-4
size: once

CDR3: CSARVPAGELFF
DNA: TGCAGTGCTAGAGTCCCGGCCGGGGAGCTGTTTTTT
V: TRBV20-1
D: -
J: TRBJ2-2
size: -

CDR3: CASTHALITSPLHF
DNA: TGTGCCAGCACCCACGCGCTAATAACCTCACCCCTCCACTTT
V: TRBV7-2
D: -
J: TRBJ1-6
size: few

CDR3: CATSDSFTGEQFF
DNA: TGTGCCACCAGTGATTCATTTACGGGTGAGCAGTTCTTC
V: TRBV24-1
D: -
J: TRBJ2-1
size: -

CDR3: CASRQGGEGTDTQYF
DNA: TGTGCCAGTAGGCAAGGAGGGGAGGGCACAGATACGCAGTATTTT
V: TRBV28
D: -
J: TRBJ2-3
size: -

CDR3: CASSSSGGSYLYNEQFF
DNA: TGTGCCAGCAGCTCATCGGGGGGGTCCTATCTCTACAATGAGCAGTTCTTC
V: TRBV7-2
D: TRBD2
J: TRBJ2-1
size: -

CDR3: CASSSRVRGSPLHF
DNA: TGTGCCAGCAGTTCTAGGGTCCGCGGTTCACCCCTCCACTTT
V: TRBV12-3/TRBV12-4
D: -
J: TRBJ1-6
size: -

CDR3: CVSNPVADEGYTQYF
DNA: TGCGTCAGCAACCCAGTGGCGGACGAAGGGTATACGCAGTATTTT
V: TRBV5-1
D: -
J: TRBJ2-3
size: -

CDR3: CASSEYGANVLTF
DNA: TGTGCCAGCAGTGAATATGGGGCCAACGTCCTGACTTTC
V: TRBV5-6
D: -
J: TRBJ2-6
size: once

CDR3: CASSAGTGNEKLFF
DNA: TGTGCCAGCAGCGCCGGGACAGGGAATGAAAAACTGTTTTTT
V: TRBV9
D: TRBD1
J: TRBJ1-4
size: few

CDR3: CASTPPPASGSSYNEQFF
DNA: TGTGCCAGCACCCCTCCTCCGGCTAGCGGAAGCTCCTACAATGAGCAGTTCTTC
V: TRBV7-9
D: TRBD2
J: TRBJ2-1
size: few

CDR3: CASSLRRLRGTEAFF
DNA: TGTGCCAGCAGCTTACGGCGGCTCCGGGGGACTGAAGCTTTCTTT
V: TRBV7-8
D: -
J: TRBJ1-1
size: -

CDR3: CASSSTSGSYEQYF
DNA: TGTGCCAGCAGCTCAACCTCAGGAAGCTACGAGCAGTACTTC
V: TRBV7-9
D: -
J: TRBJ2-7
size: -

CDR3: CASSLAGQGLGYTF
DNA: TGTGCCAGCAGCTTAGCGGGACAGGGGTTGGGCTACACCTTC
V: TRBV11-2
D: TRBD1
J: TRBJ1-2
size: -

CDR3: CASSFVGGNNEQFF
DNA: TGTGCCAGCAGCTTTGTTGGGGGGAACAATGAGCAGTTCTTC
V: TRBV7-7
D: -
J: TRBJ2-1
size: -

CDR3: CASSCLHGTGTSSYNSPLHF
DNA: TGTGCCAGCAGCTGCCTCCACGGGACAGGAACGAGCTCCTATAATTCACCCCTCCACTTT
V: TRBV11-3
D: TRBD1
J: TRBJ1-6
size: -

CDR3: CASSLSGTRPTDTQYF
DNA: TGTGCCAGCAGTTTATCCGGGACAAGGCCCACAGATACGCAGTATTTT
V: TRBV12-3/TRBV12-4
D: -
J: TRBJ2-3
size: -

CDR3: CASSPAVSSYEQYF
DNA: TGTGCCAGCAGCCCAGCGGTGTCCTCCTACGAGCAGTACTTC
V: TRBV11-2
D: -
J: TRBJ2-7
size: few

CDR3: CASSQELGGVKNIQCF
DNA: TGCGCCAGCAGCCAGGAACTAGGGGGGGTCAAAAACATTCAATGCTTC
V: TRBV4-3
D: -
J: TRBJ2-4
size: -

CDR3: CASSWGGGNEKLFF
DNA: TGTGCCAGCAGCTGGGGGGGGGGAAATGAAAAACTGTTTTTT
V: TRBV5-5
D: -
J: TRBJ1-4
size: -

CDR3: CASTTSGGGTDTQYF
DNA: TGTGCCAGTACTACTAGCGGGGGGGGCACAGATACGCAGTATTTT
V: TRBV19
D: TRBD2
J: TRBJ2-3
size: -

CDR3: CASSQDQGTGEYGGYTF
DNA: TGCGCCAGCAGCCAAGATCAAGGGACAGGGGAATACGGAGGCTACACCTTC
V: TRBV4-1
D: TRBD1
J: TRBJ1-2
size: few

CDR3: CASSPTGGWDTEAFF
DNA: TGTGCCAGCAGTCCAACAGGGGGCTGGGACACTGAAGCTTTCTTT
V: TRBV12-3/TRBV12-4
D: TRBD1
J: TRBJ1-1
size: -

CDR3: CSVVWGGIQYF
DNA: TGCAGCGTTGTTTGGGGGGGCATTCAGTACTTC
V: TRBV29-1
D: TRBD2
J: TRBJ2-4
size: many

CDR3: CASSTSGGSSYEQYF
DNA: TGTGCCAGCAGCACGAGCGGGGGGAGCTCCTACGAGCAGTACTTC
V: TRBV11-2
D: TRBD2
J: TRBJ2-7
size: few

CDR3: CASSLKADYNSPLHF
DNA: TGCGCCAGCAGCTTGAAGGCAGATTATAATTCACCCCTCCACTTT
V: TRBV5-1
D: -
J: TRBJ1-6
size: -

CDR3: CASSSGLGYYGYTF
DNA: TGTGCCAGCAGCTCTGGCCTCGGGTACTATGGCTACACCTTC
V: TRBV7-2
D: -
J: TRBJ1-2
size: few

CDR3: CSVVGLAGGHYNEQFF
DNA: TGCAGCGTTGTAGGTCTGGCGGGGGGACACTACAATGAGCAGTTCTTC
V: TRBV29-1
D: TRBD2
J: TRBJ2-1
size: -

CDR3: CAISEFLIRGLAKNIQYF
DNA: TGTGCCATCAGTGAGTTCCTCATCAGGGGCTTAGCCAAAAACATTCAGTACTTC
V: TRBV10-3
D: -
J: TRBJ2-4
size: -

CDR3: CASSQDSGTGYGYTF
DNA: TGTGCCAGCAGCCAAGACTCCGGGACAGGCTATGGCTACACCTTC
V: TRBV14
D: TRBD1
J: TRBJ1-2
size: many

CDR3: CASNSYSETQYF
DNA: TGTGCCAGCAACTCTTATAGCGAGACCCAGTACTTC
V: TRBV2
D: -
J: TRBJ2-5
size: few

CDR3: CASSETKPLLFF
DNA: TGCGCCAGCAGTGAAACCAAACCGCTCTTGTTTTTT
V: TRBV10-1
D: -
J: TRBJ1-4
size: -

CDR3: CASSFRDYGYTF
DNA: TGTGCCAGCAGTTTCCGGGACTATGGCTACACCTTC
V: TRBV12-3/TRBV12-4
D: -
J: TRBJ1-2
size: many

CDR3: CASSQDLVETNEQFF
DNA: TGTGCCAGCAGCCAAGATCTAGTGGAAACAAATGAGCAGTTCTTC
V: TRBV3-1
D: -
J: TRBJ2-1
size: -

CDR3: CSASVGTSGSFTDTQYF
DNA: TGCAGTGCTAGTGTCGGGACTAGCGGGAGTTTCACAGATACGCAGTATTTT
V: TRBV20-1
D: TRBD2
J: TRBJ2-3
size: few

CDR3: CSVVAAGTFSYNEQFF
DNA: TGCAGCGTCGTGGCCGCAGGGACATTCTCCTACAATGAGCAGTTCTTC
V: TRBV29-1
D: -
J: TRBJ2-1
size: -

CDR3: CASSQVVAGVPYEQYF
DNA: TGTGCCAGCAGCCAAGTCGTAGCGGGAGTGCCCTACGAGCAGTACTTC
V: TRBV3-1
D: TRBD2
J: TRBJ2-7
size: -

CDR3: CASSPRATGATDTQYF
DNA: TGTGCCAGCTCACCACGAGCGACGGGGGCAACAGATACGCAGTATTTT
V: TRBV18
D: -
J: TRBJ2-3
size: -

CDR3: CATSKLYGSGYTF
DNA: TGTGCCACCAGCAAGTTATACGGGAGCGGCTACACCTTC
V: TRBV15
D: -
J: TRBJ1-2
size: -

CDR3: CASSPVVGFDEQYF
DNA: TGTGCCAGCAGCCCGGTTGTTGGTTTTGACGAGCAGTACTTC
V: TRBV7-9
D: -
J: TRBJ2-7
size: few

CDR3: CASQDRASYNEQFF
DNA: TGTGCCAGTCAGGACAGGGCCTCCTACAATGAGCAGTTCTTC
V: TRBV19
D: TRBD1
J: TRBJ2-1
size: few

CDR3: CAGSGSALSGYTF
DNA: TGTGCCGGCAGTGGATCCGCCTTGTCTGGCTACACCTTC
V: TRBV12-3/TRBV12-4
D: -
J: TRBJ1-2
size: -

CDR3: CASSQGGTPREKLFF
DNA: TGCGCCAGCAGCCAAGGGGGCACCCCGCGAGAAAAACTGTTTTTT
V: TRBV4-3
D: -
J: TRBJ1-4
size: -

CDR3: CASKDRENQPQHF
DNA: TGTGCCAGCAAGGACAGGGAGAATCAGCCCCAGCATTTT
V: TRBV2
D: TRBD1
J: TRBJ1-5
size: many

CDR3: CASSGTAGEVTDTQYF
DNA: TGCGCCAGCAGCGGAACAGCGGGAGAAGTCACAGATACGCAGTATTTT
V: TRBV5-1
D: TRBD2
J: TRBJ2-3
size: many

CDR3: CASSFPWGDTQYF
DNA: TGTGCCAGCAGCTTCCCCTGGGGAGATACGCAGTATTTT
V: TRBV7-2
D: -
J: TRBJ2-3
size: many

CDR3: CPSSLAGLARQETQYF
DNA: TGTCCCAGCAGCTTAGCGGGACTAGCGCGCCAGGAGACCCAGTACTTC
V: TRBV7-2
D: TRBD2
J: TRBJ2-5
size: -

CDR3: CASSLVSSGKNIQYF
DNA: TGTGCCAGCAGTTTAGTTAGTAGCGGGAAAAACATTCAGTACTTC
V: TRBV27
D: TRBD2
J: TRBJ2-4
size: few

CDR3: CSARTSGNEQFF
DNA: TGCAGTGCTAGGACTAGCGGCAATGAGCAGTTCTTC
V: TRBV20-1
D: TRBD2
J: TRBJ2-1
size: few

CDR3: CASQLRETQYF
DNA: TGTGCCAGCCAATTAAGAGAGACCCAGTACTTC
V: TRBV5-5
D: -
J: TRBJ2-5
size: once

CDR3: CSARGQLASGYTF
DNA: TGCAGTGCCAGAGGACAGCTTGCATCTGGCTACACCTTC
V: TRBV20-1
D: -
J: TRBJ1-2
size: -

CDR3: CASSLDGGAETQYF
DNA: TGTGCCAGCAGTCTCGATGGGGGGGCAGAGACCCAGTACTTC
V: TRBV27
D: -
J: TRBJ2-5
size: -

CDR3: CASVGSAGNYGYTF
DNA: TGTGCCAGCGTTGGGAGCGCGGGTAACTATGGCTACACCTTC
V: TRBV7-2
D: -
J: TRBJ1-2
size: -

CDR3: CASGASGRETGELFF
DNA: TGCGCCAGCGGGGCTAGCGGGAGGGAAACCGGGGAGCTGTTTTTT
V: TRBV10-2
D: TRBD2
J: TRBJ2-2
size: few

CDR3: CASSQVTAGRGNEQFF
DNA: TGTGCCAGCAGCCAAGTTACGGCGGGACGGGGCAATGAGCAGTTCTTC
V: TRBV14
D: -
J: TRBJ2-1
size: -

CDR3: CAISDPGQPFGEQYF
DNA: TGTGCCATCAGTGATCCGGGACAGCCCTTCGGGGAGCAGTACTTC
V: TRBV10-3
D: TRBD1
J: TRBJ2-5
size: -

CDR3: CASSVAKGTKGNTIYF
DNA: TGTGCCAGCAGCGTAGCTAAGGGGACAAAAGGAAACACCATATATTTT
V: TRBV9
D: -
J: TRBJ1-3
size: -